This T cell receptor beta chain was recorded in a study of early T cells in non-severe SARS-CoV-2 infection. J lost 3 bases, V lost 1 base, and 10 bases had no gene match. CDR1 DFQATT and CDR2 SNEGSKA come from the germline V gene (reference sequence). This CDR3 contains 17 residues. This clonotype was seen ten or more times. TCRdb re-called the 5' RACE reads with MiXCR, one entry per CDR3 protein. The top ten hold 8% to 11% of the sample, which has about 54,000 distinct CDR3 sequences, less than 9.5% seen once. Here the sequenced sample was whole blood, taken at baseline. The chain couples TRBV20-1 to TRBJ2-3; 10 bases are shared with TRBD1. The sequence was obtained from an adult who was a healthcare worker with PCR-confirmed SARS-CoV-2 infection or an uninfected control (not recorded which). CDR3: CSARVGQGVLRTDTQYF. In DNA form, the CDR3 reads TGCAGTGCTAGAGTTGGACAGGGGGTTCTAAGGACAGATACGCAGTATTTT.